The table lists the clone carrying this T cell receptor (beta chain) with many counts. Amplification targeted TCR beta CDR3 regions from RNA transcripts. A first-round RT-PCR of the TCR CDR3 used the HTBI primer set. TCRdb called the multiplex PCR reads again in MiXCR, with one record for every CDR3 protein. The data contain fewer than 650,000 distinct CDR3 sequences, about 14% of them singletons. V was trimmed by 5 bases and J by 8 bases, leaving 19 bases between them. The CDR3 sequence is 15 residues long. CDR1 SGHTA and CDR2 FQGNSA come from the germline V gene. Ophthalmopathy patients had moderate-to-severe active disease, CAS ≥3, NOSPECS ≥4, and disease duration under 3 months. Thyroid ultrasound and orbital computed tomography, with clinical symptoms and serum thyroxine and TRAb, informed diagnoses. Extraction of PBMCs used more than 8.5 ml of fresh peripheral blood. The data were obtained in a study of T cells in Graves' hyperthyroidism and ophthalmopathy. The overall study: Peripheral blood sampling occurred at initial diagnosis, before any treatment.

The sequenced sample consisted of blood. The TCR was taken from a woman aged 18-35 years with Graves' ophthalmopathy. The chain is built from TRBV7-2 and TRBJ2-1, with D unresolved. The CDR3 region is CASSPVESPIDEQFF. In nucleotides, the CDR3 is TGTGCCAGCAGCCCTGTGGAGTCGCCTATCGATGAGCAGTTCTTC.